The TCR beta chain described here comes from a study of control samples from healthy donors and cancer patients. Repertoires were generated with immunoSEQ multiplex PCR, while TCRdb's copy carries only in-frame clones and drops some. Found here are some 150,000 clones, under 96% of them singletons; the top ten hold around 0.92%. This clonotype was obtained from a woman younger than 45 in good health. Input material: blood.

The CDR3 loop reads CASSFWGAGELFF. CDR3 coding DNA: TGTGCCAGCAGTTTCTGGGGGGCCGGGGAGCTGTTTTTT. The chain couples TRBV27 to TRBJ2-2; D perhaps matches TRBD2 (6 bases). This CDR3 is 13 amino acids long. From germline, CDR1 is MNHEY and CDR2 SMNVEV (reference sequence). Trimming removed 3 bases at V and 6 bases at J, with 8 bases between.